Below are 28 T cell receptor beta chains sequenced from a single sample in a study of type 1 and type 2 diabetes patients. PCR was run on genomic DNA. Multiplex PCR with 30 forward and 13 reverse primers amplified the TCR beta CDR3. TCRdb reprocessed the multiplex PCR reads via MiXCR and lists one record per CDR3 protein. The table has under 300,000 distinct CDR3 sequences, around 47% seen once. The specimen was peripheral blood mononuclear cells (PBMCs). These receptor sequences come from a man younger than 30 with type 2 diabetes.

A remark on this clonotype: Germline is not matched at one junction end, which may reflect a read error. The chain joins TRBV7-3 to TRBJ2-2; tentatively, D is TRBD2 (5 bases). Germline-derived CDR1 and CDR2 are SGHTA and FQGTGA. This CDR3 is 14 amino acids long. The CDR3 DNA follows: TGTGCCAGCAGCCACGGTGCAGGAACCGGGGAGCTGTCTTTT. Residues: CASSHGAGTGELSF. The whole variable domain, filled in from reference TRBV7-3 and TRBJ2-2, reads GAGVSQTPSNKVTEKGKYVELRCDPISGHTALYWYRQSLGQGPEFLIYFQGTGAADDSGLPNDRFFAVRPEGSVSTLKIQRTERGDSAVYLCASSHGAGTGELSFGEGSRLTVL.

V is TRBV9 and J is TRBJ2-7; perhaps TRBD2 as D (5 bases). Germline V lookup: CDR1 SGDLS, CDR2 YYNGEE. This CDR3 region has 16 residues. Trimming removed 3 bases from V and 5 bases from J, with 21 bases in between. The CDR3 sequence: CASSGPPPRGWNEQYF. DNA for the CDR3: TGTGCCAGCAGCGGCCCCCCCCCCCGGGGTTGGAACGAGCAGTACTTC.

As regards this clonotype: The junction departs from the called germline gene at one end, perhaps through a read error. The chain has TRBV11-2 and TRBJ2-3, with a tentative D call TRBD2 (5 bases). This CDR3 contains 15 residues. Germline CDR1 reads SGHAT; CDR2 reads FQNNGV. The CDR3 loop is CASSLGGRGTDTRYF. As DNA, the CDR3 is TGTGCCAGCAGCTTAGGAGGGAGAGGCACAGATACGCGGTATTTT.

The chain employs TRBV12-3 or TRBV12-4 and TRBJ2-5, with 8 positions matching TRBD1. V lost 6 bases to trimming and J lost 4 bases; unmatched junction nucleotides: 13. This CDR3 has 16 residues. CDR3 protein: CASSTFGQGGLETQYF. The CDR3 nucleotides are TGTGCCAGCAGCACCTTTGGACAGGGTGGCTTAGAGACCCAGTACTTC.

The CDR3 DNA sequence: TGTGCCAGCAGTGGGGCCAGGGGGTCCTCCTACAATGAGCAGTTCTTC. As protein: CASSGARGSSYNEQFF. This chain uses TRBV12-3 or TRBV12-4 with TRBJ2-1; TRBD1 matches at 7 bases. The CDR3 spans 16 residues. V lost 5 bases, J lost 0 bases, and 7 bases stayed unmatched.

J is TRBJ1-4 and V is TRBV6-1, with 7 bases identical to TRBD1. V was pared by 5 bases and J by 6 bases, with 6 bases of the junction left unmatched. The CDR3 is made up of 14 amino acids. CDR1 is MNHNS, CDR2 SASEGT, per germline. The CDR3 DNA follows: TGTGCCAGCAGTCGCGACAGGGTTGATGAAAAACTGTTTTTT. Translation: CASSRDRVDEKLFF.

This chain connects TRBV2 to TRBJ2-1; the D call may be TRBD1 or TRBD2 (6 bases each). The CDR3 length is 14 residues. The V gene lost 3 bases and the J gene lost 6 bases, with 12 bases spanning the gap. CDR1 and CDR2 (germline): SNHLY, FYNNEI. The CDR3 sequence: CASSDGGRGNEQFF. The CDR3, as DNA: TGTGCCAGCAGTGATGGGGGGCGCGGCAATGAGCAGTTCTTC.

The chain employs TRBV7-2 and TRBJ2-6; D remains ambiguous. The V gene's germline CDR1 is SGHTA and CDR2 FQGNSA. The CDR3 runs 16 residues. V lost 4 bases and J 4 bases, leaving 14 bases between the germline ends. CDR3 in DNA: TGTGCCAGCAGCTCGCTATCATCCATCGGGGCCAACGTCCTGACTTTC. Translating it yields CASSSLSSIGANVLTF.

This clonotype was picked up many times. The gene calls are TRBV25-1 and TRBJ2-7; D tentatively fits TRBD1 or TRBD2 (5 bases each). CDR1 is MGHDK and CDR2 is SYGVNS in the germline V gene. The CDR3 totals 12 residues. Trimming took off 7 bases at V and 7 bases at J, with 14 bases between the two ends. This chain's CDR3 is CASNQGWEEQYF. CDR3 sequence (DNA): TGTGCCAGCAATCAGGGATGGGAGGAGCAGTACTTC.

V usage is TRBV6-6 and J usage is TRBJ1-6; a possible D gene is TRBD1 (6 bases). The germline gives CDR1 MNHNY, CDR2 SVGAGI (reference sequence). The CDR3 covers 15 residues. Trimming removed 2 bases at V and 10 bases at J, with 15 bases between. The DNA for the CDR3 is TGTGCCAGCAGTTACGGAACAGGGCAGGCGTCACCCCTCCACTTT. It codes for CASSYGTGQASPLHF.

The chain couples TRBV19 to TRBJ2-1, with a tentative D call TRBD2 (6 bases). V gave up 9 bases and J gave up 10 bases, with 25 bases separating them. Germline CDR1 LNHDA, CDR2 SQIVND (reference sequence). This CDR3 is built from 15 residues. CDR3 nucleotides: TGTGCCAGCAGCCTAGGAAAGGGCGGGGACCTCGAGCAGTTCTTC. As protein: CASSLGKGGDLEQFF.

This clonotype was counted a few times. V and J are TRBV20-1 and TRBJ2-3, with 8 bases aligning to TRBD1. Germline CDR1 reads DFQATT; CDR2 reads SNEGSKA (reference sequence). V shed 6 bases, J shed 0 bases, and the junction held 8 bases outside the gene matches. CDR3 size: 15 residues. CDR3: CSATLRDRSTDTQYF. DNA of the CDR3: TGCAGTGCGACGCTCCGGGACAGGAGCACAGATACGCAGTATTTT.

The V call is TRBV25-1, the J call TRBJ1-1, with 10 bases identical to TRBD1. Germline CDR1 is MGHDK and CDR2 is SYGVNS. There are 13 residues in the CDR3. Trimming removed 7 bases from V and 12 bases from J; junction bases left unmatched: 11. The CDR3, as DNA: TGTGCCAGCACCCCTCCGGACAGGGGGATAACTTTCTTT. Protein sequence: CASTPPDRGITFF. Variable domain in full (rest from reference TRBV25-1 and TRBJ1-1): EADIYQTPRYLVIGTGKKITLECSQTMGHDKMYWYQQDPGMELHLIHYSYGVNSTEKGDLSSESTVSRIRTEHFPLTLESARPSHTSQYLCASTPPDRGITFFGQGTRLTVV.

The chain couples TRBV28 to TRBJ2-5; 8 positions match TRBD2. The germline V gene encodes CDR1 MDHEN and CDR2 SYDVKM. CDR3 length: 16 amino acids. Trimming at V came to 8 bases and at J to 2 bases, leaving 13 bases not matched to a gene. The CDR3 sequence: CASLLTHTSGQETQYF. The DNA for the CDR3 is TGTGCCAGCCTCCTCACCCACACTAGCGGACAAGAGACCCAGTACTTC.

The gene calls are TRBV10-3 and TRBJ1-2; no clear D. V dropped 3 bases and J dropped 3 bases, with 14 bases sitting between them. Germline assignment: CDR1 ENHRY and CDR2 SYGVKD. The CDR3 is 15 amino acids. The CDR3 reads CAISDGPLTDYGYTF. For the CDR3, the DNA is TGTGCCATCAGTGATGGTCCGCTAACCGACTATGGCTACACCTTC.

This chain uses TRBV9 with TRBJ2-7, with 7 bases lining up with TRBD1. Germline V gene data show CDR1 as SGDLS and CDR2 as YYNGEE. The length of the CDR3 is 13 residues. Trimming took 6 bases from V and 4 from J; bases not matched to a gene: 7. The DNA for the CDR3 is TGTGCCAGCACCGGGACAGACCCTTACGAGCAGTACTTC. Amino acid sequence: CASTGTDPYEQYF.

This clonotype has a single count. CDR3 DNA: TGTGCCAGCAGCTTCCCAGGGTTAACGGGCGAGCAGTACTTC. It yields the protein CASSFPGLTGEQYF. The rearrangement joins TRBV7-6 to TRBJ2-7, with D possibly matching TRBD1 (5 bases). The CDR3 contains 14 residues. Trimming shortened V by 3 bases and J by 6 bases, and 15 bases separated the two germline ends. The germline CDR1 and CDR2 sequences are SGHVS and FNYEAQ.

The count of this clonotype is one. V is TRBV7-2 and J is TRBJ2-7, with 7 bases aligning to TRBD1. Germline CDR1 and CDR2: SGHTA and FQGNSA. This CDR3 has 13 amino acids. The V and J ends lost 7 bases and 4 bases, in that order; junction bases with no gene match: 7. The DNA of the CDR3 is TGTGCCAGCACCAGACAGGGCGGGTACGAGCAGTACTTC. Protein sequence: CASTRQGGYEQYF.

The V gene is TRBV7-9, the J gene TRBJ2-7; D perhaps matches TRBD1 (6 bases). The CDR3 contains 15 residues. Trimming shortened V by 5 bases and J by 2 bases, and 16 bases separated the two germline ends. CDR1 SEHNR and CDR2 FQNEAQ come from the germline V gene (reference sequence). CDR3 region: CASSQAGAGPYEQYF. CDR3 DNA: TGTGCCAGCAGCCAAGCAGGGGCAGGGCCCTACGAGCAGTACTTC.

The rearrangement uses TRBV2 and TRBJ2-7; no clear D gene. The V gene lost 11 bases and the J gene lost 5 bases, with 10 bases spanning the gap. This CDR3 region has 10 residues. The germline CDR1 and CDR2 sequences are SNHLY and FYNNEI. CDR3 coding DNA: TGTGCCTCAGGAACCAACGAGCAGTACTTC. This codes for CASGTNEQYF.

This chain joins TRBV7-8 and TRBJ1-2; 9 positions match TRBD1. The germline CDR1 and CDR2 sequences are SGHVS and FQNEAQ. The CDR3 contains 13 residues. Unmatched junction bases numbered 4, after V lost 3 bases and J lost 8 bases. Here the CDR3 reads CASSFTGGRGYTF. CDR3 DNA sequence: TGTGCCAGCAGCTTCACAGGGGGCAGGGGCTACACCTTC.

The sample holds a few counts of this clonotype. The V gene is TRBV20-1, the J gene TRBJ2-3; D might be TRBD1 (5 bases). This CDR3 has 11 residues. CDR1 is DFQATT and CDR2 is SNEGSKA in the germline V gene (reference sequence). V was pared by 3 bases and J by 5 bases, with 6 bases between. The CDR3 DNA is TGCAGTGCTAGGACAGTAGATACGCAGTATTTT. It yields the protein CSARTVDTQYF.

In its sample, this clonotype was seen once. V usage is TRBV5-5 and J usage is TRBJ1-1, with D hard to call. The DNA end is more similar to TRBJ2-5, so the J call may be wrong. The CDR3 loop spans 15 amino acids. Germline loops: CDR1 SGHKS, CDR2 YYEKEE (reference sequence). Written as DNA, the CDR3 is TGTGCCAGCAGCTCCGCGCCCAGGACCCCCGTGGACCAGTACTTC. It specifies CASSSAPRTPVDQYF.

The table lists this clonotype with a few counts. An end of the junction does not agree with germline; a read error may underlie this. The chain combines TRBV7-2 with TRBJ1-5; D perhaps matches TRBD1 (6 bases). From germline, CDR1 is SGHTA and CDR2 FQGNSA. CDR3 size: 17 residues. CDR3 loop: CASTLVTGRVGNQPQHF. The CDR3, as DNA: TGTGCCAGCACCTTAGTCACAGGGCGGGTAGGCAATCAGCCCCAGCATTTT.

This clonotype turned up a few times. The chain employs TRBV7-8 and TRBJ2-1; 8 bases fit TRBD2. The CDR3 is 15 amino acids. In germline, CDR1 is SGHVS, CDR2 FQNEAQ. The ends lost 3 bases at V and 9 bases at J; junction bases unmatched: 10. The CDR3 region is CASSFTGTRSGEQFF. The CDR3, as DNA: TGTGCCAGCAGCTTCACCGGGACTAGATCTGGTGAGCAGTTCTTC.

V is TRBV7-8 and J is TRBJ2-5; D remains unclear. The germline gives CDR1 SGHVS, CDR2 FQNEAQ. V gave up 1 base and J gave up 0 bases, with 21 bases separating them. The length of the CDR3 is 19 residues. The CDR3 DNA sequence: TGTGCCAGCAGCTTAGACCGGGTCGGCGATAACCCGTACCAAGAGACCCAGTACTTC. It is translated as CASSLDRVGDNPYQETQYF.

As regards this clonotype: At one boundary the junction diverges from the germline segment, which might be a read error. The chain couples TRBV20-1 to TRBJ2-5, with 7 bases that match TRBD2. The CDR3 totals 14 residues. Germline lookup yields CDR1 DFQATT and CDR2 SNEGSKA (reference sequence). DNA for the CDR3: TGCAGTGCCCCTTCTCCCGGACTACGGGGGGTGGGGTTCTTC. It specifies CSAPSPGLRGVGFF.

V usage is TRBV4-3 and J usage is TRBJ2-3, with 7 bases lining up with TRBD2. With 3 bases clipped from V and 3 bases from J, the junction kept 18 bases outside the gene matches. The length of the CDR3 is 19 residues. CDR1 is LGHNA and CDR2 is YSLEER in the germline V gene. CDR3 nucleotide sequence: TGCGCCAGCAGCCAGAGAAATTTTCGAGGCGGGGAGGGGACAGATACGCAGTATTTT. It codes for CASSQRNFRGGEGTDTQYF.